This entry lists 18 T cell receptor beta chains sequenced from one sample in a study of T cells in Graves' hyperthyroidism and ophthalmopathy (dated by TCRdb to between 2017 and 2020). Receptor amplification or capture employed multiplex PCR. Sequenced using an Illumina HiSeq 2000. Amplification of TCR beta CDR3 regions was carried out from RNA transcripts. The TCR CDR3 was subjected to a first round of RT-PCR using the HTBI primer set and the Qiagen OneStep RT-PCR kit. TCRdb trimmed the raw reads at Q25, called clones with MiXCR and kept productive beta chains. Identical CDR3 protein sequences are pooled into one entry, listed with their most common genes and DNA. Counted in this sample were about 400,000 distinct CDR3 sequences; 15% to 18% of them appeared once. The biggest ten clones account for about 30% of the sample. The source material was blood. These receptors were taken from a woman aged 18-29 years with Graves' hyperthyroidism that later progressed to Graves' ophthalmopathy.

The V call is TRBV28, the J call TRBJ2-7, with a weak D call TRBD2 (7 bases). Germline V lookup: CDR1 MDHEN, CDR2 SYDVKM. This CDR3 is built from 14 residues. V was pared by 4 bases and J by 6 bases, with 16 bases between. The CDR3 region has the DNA TGTGCCAGCAGTTGGGAGTTAGGGGGGGCCGAGCAGTACTTC. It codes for CASSWELGGAEQYF.

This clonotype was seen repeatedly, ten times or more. CDR3 bases: TGCGCCAGCAGCTTGGGGCAGACCAATGAAAAACTGTTTTTT. Translation gives CASSLGQTNEKLFF. The chain joins TRBV5-1 to TRBJ1-4; D gene uncertain. Germline V gene sequence: CDR1 SGHRS, CDR2 YFSETQ. With 0 bases removed from V and 5 bases from J, the gap between germline ends came to 8 bases. The CDR3 consists of 14 residues.

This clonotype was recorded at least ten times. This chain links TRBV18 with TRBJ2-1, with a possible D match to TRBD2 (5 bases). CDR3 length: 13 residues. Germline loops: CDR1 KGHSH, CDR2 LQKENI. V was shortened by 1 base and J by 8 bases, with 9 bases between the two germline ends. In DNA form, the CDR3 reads TGTGCCAGCTCACCACAATTCGGGGATGAGCAGTTCTTC. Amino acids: CASSPQFGDEQFF.

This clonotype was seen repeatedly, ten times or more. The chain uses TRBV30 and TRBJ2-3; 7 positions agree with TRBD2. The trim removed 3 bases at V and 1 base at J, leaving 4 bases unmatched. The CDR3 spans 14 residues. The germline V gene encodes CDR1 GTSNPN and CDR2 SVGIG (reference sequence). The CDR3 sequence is CAWSVAGGTDTQYF. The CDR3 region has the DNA TGTGCCTGGAGCGTGGCGGGAGGCACAGATACGCAGTATTTT.

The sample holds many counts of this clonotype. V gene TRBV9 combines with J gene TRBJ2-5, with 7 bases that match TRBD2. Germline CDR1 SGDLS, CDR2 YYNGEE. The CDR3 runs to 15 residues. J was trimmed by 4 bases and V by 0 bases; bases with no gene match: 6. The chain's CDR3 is CASSVGGSLVETQYF. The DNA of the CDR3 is TGTGCCAGCAGCGTAGGCGGGAGCTTGGTAGAGACCCAGTACTTC.

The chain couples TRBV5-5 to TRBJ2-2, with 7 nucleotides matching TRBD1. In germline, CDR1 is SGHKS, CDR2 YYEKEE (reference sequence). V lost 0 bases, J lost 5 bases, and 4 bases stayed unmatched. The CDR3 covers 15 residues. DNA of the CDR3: TGTGCCAGCAGCTTGGGACAGGGTTTAACCGGGGAGCTGTTTTTT. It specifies CASSLGQGLTGELFF. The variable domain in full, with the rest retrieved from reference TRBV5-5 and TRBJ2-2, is DAGVTQSPTHLIKTRGQQVTLRCSPISGHKSVSWYQQVLGQGPQFIFQYYEKEERGRGNFPDRFSARQFPNYSSELNVNALLLGDSALYLCASSLGQGLTGELFFGEGSRLTVL.

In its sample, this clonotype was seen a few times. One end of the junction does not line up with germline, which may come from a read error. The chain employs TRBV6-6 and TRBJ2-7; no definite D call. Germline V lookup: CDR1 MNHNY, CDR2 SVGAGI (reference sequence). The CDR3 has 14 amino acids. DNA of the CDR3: TGTGCCTGCAGTTACTCGGCGAGCCTCCACGAGCAGTACTTC. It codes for CACSYSASLHEQYF.

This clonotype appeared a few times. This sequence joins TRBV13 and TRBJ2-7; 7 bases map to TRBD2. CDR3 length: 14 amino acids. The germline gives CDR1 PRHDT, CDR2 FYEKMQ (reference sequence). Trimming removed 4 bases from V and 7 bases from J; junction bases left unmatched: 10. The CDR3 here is CASSSWGQAGEQYF. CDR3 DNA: TGTGCCAGCAGCTCCTGGGGCCAAGCGGGAGAGCAGTACTTC.

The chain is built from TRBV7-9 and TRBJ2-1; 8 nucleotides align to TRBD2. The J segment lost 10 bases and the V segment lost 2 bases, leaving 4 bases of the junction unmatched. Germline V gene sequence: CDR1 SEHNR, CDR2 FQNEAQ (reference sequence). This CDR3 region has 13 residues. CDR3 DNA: TGTGCCAGCAGCTTATACGGGGGGGGGGAGCAGTTCTTC. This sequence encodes CASSLYGGGEQFF.

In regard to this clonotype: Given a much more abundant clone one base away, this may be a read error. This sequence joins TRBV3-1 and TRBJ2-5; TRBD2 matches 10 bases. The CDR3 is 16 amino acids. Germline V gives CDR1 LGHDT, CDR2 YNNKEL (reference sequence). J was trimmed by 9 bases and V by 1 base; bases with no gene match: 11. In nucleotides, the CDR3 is TGTGCCAGCAGCCAAGCTAGCGGGAGAGTGTCTGAGGCCCAGTACTTC. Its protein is CASSQASGRVSEAQYF.

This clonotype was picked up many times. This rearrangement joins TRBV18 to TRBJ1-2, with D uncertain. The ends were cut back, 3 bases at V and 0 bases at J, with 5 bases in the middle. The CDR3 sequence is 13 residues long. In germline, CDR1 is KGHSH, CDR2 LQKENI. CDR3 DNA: TGTGCCAGCTCACCGGAGACTAACTATGGCTACACCTTC. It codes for CASSPETNYGYTF.

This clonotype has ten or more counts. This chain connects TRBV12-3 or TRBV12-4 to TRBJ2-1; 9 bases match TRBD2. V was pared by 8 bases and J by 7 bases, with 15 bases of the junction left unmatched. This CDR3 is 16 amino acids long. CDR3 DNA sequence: TGTGCCAGCCGAGAGTTGGGCGGGAGGGCCCCTAATGAGCAGTTCTTC. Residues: CASRELGGRAPNEQFF.

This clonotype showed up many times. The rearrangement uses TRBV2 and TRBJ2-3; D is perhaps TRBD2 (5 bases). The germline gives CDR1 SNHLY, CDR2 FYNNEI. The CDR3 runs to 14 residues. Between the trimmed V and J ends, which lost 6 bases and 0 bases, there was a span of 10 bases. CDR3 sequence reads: CASRAADSTDTQYF. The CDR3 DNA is TGTGCCAGCAGGGCAGCGGATAGCACAGATACGCAGTATTTT.

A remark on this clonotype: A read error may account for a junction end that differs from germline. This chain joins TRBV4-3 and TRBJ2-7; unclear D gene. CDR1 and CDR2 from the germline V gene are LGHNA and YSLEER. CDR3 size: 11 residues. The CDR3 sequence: CASCHNYEQYF. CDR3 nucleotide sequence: TGCGCCAGCTGCCACAACTACGAGCAGTACTTC.

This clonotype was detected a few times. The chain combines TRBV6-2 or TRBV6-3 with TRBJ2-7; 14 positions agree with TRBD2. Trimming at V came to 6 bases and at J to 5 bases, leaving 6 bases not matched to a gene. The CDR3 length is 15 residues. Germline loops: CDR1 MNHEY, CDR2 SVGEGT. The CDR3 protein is CASRPRTSGRNEQYF. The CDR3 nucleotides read TGTGCCAGCAGACCCAGGACTAGCGGGAGGAACGAGCAGTACTTC.

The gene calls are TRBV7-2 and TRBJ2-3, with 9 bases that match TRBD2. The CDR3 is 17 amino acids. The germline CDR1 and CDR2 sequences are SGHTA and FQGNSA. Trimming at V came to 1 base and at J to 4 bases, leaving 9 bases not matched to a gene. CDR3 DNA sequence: TGTGCCAGCAGCTTAGTCTTGCTAGCGGGATATTCAGATACGCAGTATTTT. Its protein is CASSLVLLAGYSDTQYF.

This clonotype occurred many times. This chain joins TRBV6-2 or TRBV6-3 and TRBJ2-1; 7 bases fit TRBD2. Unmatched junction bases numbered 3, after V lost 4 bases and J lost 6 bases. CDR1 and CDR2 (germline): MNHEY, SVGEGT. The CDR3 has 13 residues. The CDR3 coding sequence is TGTGCCAGCAGTTTAGCGGGCATCAATGAGCAGTTCTTC. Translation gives CASSLAGINEQFF.

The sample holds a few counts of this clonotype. The CDR3 is CSADMGANPRLANEQFF. CDR3 DNA: TGCAGTGCTGACATGGGGGCGAACCCCCGACTAGCCAATGAGCAGTTCTTC. J is TRBJ2-1 and V is TRBV20-1; maybe TRBD2 (7 bases). V was clipped by 5 bases and J by 6 bases, with 26 bases between them. Germline-derived CDR1 and CDR2 are DFQATT and SNEGSKA (reference sequence). This CDR3 comprises 17 residues.